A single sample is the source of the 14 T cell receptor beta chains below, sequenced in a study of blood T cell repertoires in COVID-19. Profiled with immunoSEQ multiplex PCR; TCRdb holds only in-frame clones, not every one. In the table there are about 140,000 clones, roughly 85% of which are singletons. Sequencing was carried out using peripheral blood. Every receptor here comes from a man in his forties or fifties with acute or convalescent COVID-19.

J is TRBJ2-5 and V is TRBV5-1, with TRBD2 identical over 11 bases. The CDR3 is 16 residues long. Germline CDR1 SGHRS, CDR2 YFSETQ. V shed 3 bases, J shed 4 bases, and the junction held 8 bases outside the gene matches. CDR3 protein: CASSSLAGAPPETQYF. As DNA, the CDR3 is TGCGCCAGCAGCTCACTAGCGGGGGCCCCCCCAGAGACCCAGTACTTC. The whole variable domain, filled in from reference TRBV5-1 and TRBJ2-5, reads KAGVTQTPRYLIKTRGQQVTLSCSPISGHRSVSWYQQTPGQGLQFLFEYFSETQRNKGNFPGRFSGRQFSNSRSEMNVSTLELGDSALYLCASSSLAGAPPETQYFGPGTRLLVL.

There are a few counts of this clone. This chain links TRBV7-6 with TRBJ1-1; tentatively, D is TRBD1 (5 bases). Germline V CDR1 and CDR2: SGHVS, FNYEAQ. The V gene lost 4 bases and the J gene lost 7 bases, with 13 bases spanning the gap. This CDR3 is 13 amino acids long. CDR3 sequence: CASSWGGVGEAFF. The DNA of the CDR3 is TGTGCCAGCAGCTGGGGAGGGGTCGGTGAAGCTTTCTTT.

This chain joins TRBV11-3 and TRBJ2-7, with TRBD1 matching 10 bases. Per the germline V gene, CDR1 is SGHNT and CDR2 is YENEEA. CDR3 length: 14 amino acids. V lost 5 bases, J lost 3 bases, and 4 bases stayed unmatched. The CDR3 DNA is TGTGCCAGCAGCACCTGGACAGGGGGCTACGAGCAGTACTTC. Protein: CASSTWTGGYEQYF.

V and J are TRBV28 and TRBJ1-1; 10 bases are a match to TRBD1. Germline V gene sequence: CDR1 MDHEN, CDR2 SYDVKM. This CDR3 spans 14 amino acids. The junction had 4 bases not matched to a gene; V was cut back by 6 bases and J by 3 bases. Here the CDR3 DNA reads TGTGCCAGCAGCGCGACAGGGGGCGACACTGAAGCTTTCTTT. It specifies CASSATGGDTEAFF.

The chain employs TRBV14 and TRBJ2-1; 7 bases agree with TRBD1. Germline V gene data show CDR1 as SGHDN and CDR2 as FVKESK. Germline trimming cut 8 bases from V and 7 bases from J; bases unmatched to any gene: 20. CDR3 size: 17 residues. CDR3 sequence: CASQATFRSGTVNEQFF. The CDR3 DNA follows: TGTGCCAGCCAAGCTACGTTCAGGTCCGGGACAGTAAATGAGCAGTTCTTC.

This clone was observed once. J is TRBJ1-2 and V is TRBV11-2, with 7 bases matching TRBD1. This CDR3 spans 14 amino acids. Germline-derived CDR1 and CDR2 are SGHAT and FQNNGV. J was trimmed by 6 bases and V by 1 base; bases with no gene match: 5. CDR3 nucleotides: TGTGCCAGCAGCTTAGCGACAGGGAAAAATGGCTACACCTTC. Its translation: CASSLATGKNGYTF.

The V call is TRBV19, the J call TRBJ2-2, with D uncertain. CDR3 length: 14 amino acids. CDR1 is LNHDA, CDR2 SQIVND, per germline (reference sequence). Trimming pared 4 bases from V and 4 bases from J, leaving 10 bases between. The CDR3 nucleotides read TGTGCCAGTAGTACCCTCTATATCACCGGGGAGCTGTTTTTT. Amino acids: CASSTLYITGELFF.

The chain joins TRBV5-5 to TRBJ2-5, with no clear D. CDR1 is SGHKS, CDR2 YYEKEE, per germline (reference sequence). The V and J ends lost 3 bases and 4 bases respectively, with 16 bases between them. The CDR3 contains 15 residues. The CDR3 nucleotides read TGTGCCAGCAGCTCTCCTTTCGACAACGGAGAGACCCAGTACTTC. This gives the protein CASSSPFDNGETQYF.

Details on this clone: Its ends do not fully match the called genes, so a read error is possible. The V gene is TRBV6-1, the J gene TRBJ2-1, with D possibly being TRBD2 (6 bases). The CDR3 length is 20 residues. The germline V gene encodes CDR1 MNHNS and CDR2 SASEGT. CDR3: CASREDGGSSYLRAYNEQFF. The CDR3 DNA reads TGTGCCAGCAGGGAAGACGGGGGTAGCAGCTACCTCCGGGCCTACAATGAGCAGTTCTTC.

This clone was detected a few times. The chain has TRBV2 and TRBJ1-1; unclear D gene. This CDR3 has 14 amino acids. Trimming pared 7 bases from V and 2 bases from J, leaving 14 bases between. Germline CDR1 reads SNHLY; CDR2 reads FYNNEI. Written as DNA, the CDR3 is TGTGCCAGCACCACCCTAGGAAGTAACACTGAAGCTTTCTTT. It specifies CASTTLGSNTEAFF.

The CDR3 region is CASSNGLAGVGEQFF. The CDR3 DNA is TGTGCCAGCAGCAACGGACTAGCGGGAGTGGGTGAGCAGTTCTTC. This chain links TRBV28 with TRBJ2-1, with 13 bases lining up with TRBD2. The germline V gene has CDR1 MDHEN and CDR2 SYDVKM. The CDR3 is made up of 15 amino acids. The V and J ends lost 6 bases and 9 bases, in that order; junction bases with no gene match: 8.

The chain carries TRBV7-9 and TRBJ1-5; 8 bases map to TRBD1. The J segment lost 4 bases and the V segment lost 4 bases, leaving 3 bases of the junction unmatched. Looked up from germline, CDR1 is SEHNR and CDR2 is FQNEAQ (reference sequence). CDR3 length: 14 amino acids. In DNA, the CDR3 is TGTGCCAGCAGCTCGGGACAGGATAATCAGCCCCAGCATTTT. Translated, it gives CASSSGQDNQPQHF.

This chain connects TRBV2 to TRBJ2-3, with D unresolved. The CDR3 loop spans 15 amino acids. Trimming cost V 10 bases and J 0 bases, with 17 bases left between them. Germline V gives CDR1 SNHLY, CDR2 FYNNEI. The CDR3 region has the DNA TGTGCCATTTCTGACACCTCCAAAAGCACAGATACGCAGTATTTT. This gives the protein CAISDTSKSTDTQYF. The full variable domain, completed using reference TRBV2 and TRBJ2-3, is EPEVTQTPSHQVTQMGQEVILRCVPISNHLYFYWYRQILGQKVEFLVSFYNNEISEKSEIFDDQFSVERPDGSNFTLKIRSTKLEDSAMYFCAISDTSKSTDTQYFGPGTRLTVL.

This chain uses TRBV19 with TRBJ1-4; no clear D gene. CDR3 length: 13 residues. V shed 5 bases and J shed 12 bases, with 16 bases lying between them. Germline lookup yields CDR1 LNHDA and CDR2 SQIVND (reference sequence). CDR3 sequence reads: CASSLGGPGQLFF. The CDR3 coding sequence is TGTGCCAGTAGTCTGGGAGGGCCCGGTCAACTGTTTTTT.